Here is one T cell receptor (beta chain) with its context. These data belong to a study of blood T cell repertoires in COVID-19. Study summary: COVID-19 samples collected from the United States, Italy and Spain covered acute and convalescent phases.

While infection was still active, Seattle patients were enrolled and then followed longitudinally. CDR1 is SNHLY, CDR2 FYNNEI, per germline. Between the trimmed V and J ends, which lost 7 bases and 10 bases, there was a span of 14 bases. The CDR3 runs to 13 residues. How the authors handled the data: Nucleated cell counts were estimated from reference gene primer amplification. Method: immunoSEQ multiplex PCR; TCRdb's copy keeps in-frame clones and lacks some. The D gene and trimming were derived from the DNA, and the V and J assignments and clone size from that table. The sample lists roughly 100,000 clones, about nine tenths occurring once.

The genes are TRBV2 and TRBJ1-6; weak D call: TRBD1 (5 bases). The clonotype comes from a woman in her forties or fifties with COVID-19, enrolled during active disease. The sample comprised peripheral blood. Written as DNA, the CDR3 is TGTGCCAGCAAGGCCCAGGGTTACTCACCCCTCCACTTT. Its translation is CASKAQGYSPLHF.